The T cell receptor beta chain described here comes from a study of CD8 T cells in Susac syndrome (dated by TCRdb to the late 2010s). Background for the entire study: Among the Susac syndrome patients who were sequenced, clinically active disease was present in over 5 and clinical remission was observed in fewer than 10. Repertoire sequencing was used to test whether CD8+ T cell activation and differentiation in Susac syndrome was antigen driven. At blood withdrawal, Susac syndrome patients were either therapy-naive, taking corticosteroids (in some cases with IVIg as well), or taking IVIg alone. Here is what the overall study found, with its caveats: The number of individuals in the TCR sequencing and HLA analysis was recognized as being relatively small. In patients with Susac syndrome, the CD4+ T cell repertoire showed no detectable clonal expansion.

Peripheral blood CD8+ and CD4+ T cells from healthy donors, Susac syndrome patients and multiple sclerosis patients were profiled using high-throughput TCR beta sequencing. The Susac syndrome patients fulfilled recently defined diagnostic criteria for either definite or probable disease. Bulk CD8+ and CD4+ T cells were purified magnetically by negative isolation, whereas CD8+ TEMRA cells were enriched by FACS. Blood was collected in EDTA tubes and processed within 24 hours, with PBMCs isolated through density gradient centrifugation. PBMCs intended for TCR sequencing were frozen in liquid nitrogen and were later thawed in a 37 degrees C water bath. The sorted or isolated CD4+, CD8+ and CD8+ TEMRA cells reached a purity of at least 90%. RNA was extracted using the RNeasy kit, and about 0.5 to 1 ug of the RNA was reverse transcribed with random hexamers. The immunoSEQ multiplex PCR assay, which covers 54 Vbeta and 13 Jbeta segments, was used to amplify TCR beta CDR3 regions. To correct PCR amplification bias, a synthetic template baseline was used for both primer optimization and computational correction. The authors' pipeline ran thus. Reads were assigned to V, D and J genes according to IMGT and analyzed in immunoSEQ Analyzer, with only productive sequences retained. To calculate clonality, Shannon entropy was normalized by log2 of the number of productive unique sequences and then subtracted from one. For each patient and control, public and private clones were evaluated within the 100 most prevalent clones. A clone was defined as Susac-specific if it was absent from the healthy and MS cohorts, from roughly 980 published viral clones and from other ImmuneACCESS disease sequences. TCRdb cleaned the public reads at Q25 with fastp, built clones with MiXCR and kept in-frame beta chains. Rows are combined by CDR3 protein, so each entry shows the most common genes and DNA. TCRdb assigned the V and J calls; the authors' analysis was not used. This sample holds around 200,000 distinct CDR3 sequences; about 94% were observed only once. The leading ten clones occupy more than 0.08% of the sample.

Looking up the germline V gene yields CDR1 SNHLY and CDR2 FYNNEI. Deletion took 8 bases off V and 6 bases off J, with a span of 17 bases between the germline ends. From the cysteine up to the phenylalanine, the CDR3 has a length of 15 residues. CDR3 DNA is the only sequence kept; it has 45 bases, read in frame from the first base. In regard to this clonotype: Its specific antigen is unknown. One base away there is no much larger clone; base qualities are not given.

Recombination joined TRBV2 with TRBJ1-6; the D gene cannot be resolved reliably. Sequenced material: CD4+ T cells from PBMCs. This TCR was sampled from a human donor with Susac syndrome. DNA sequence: TGTGCCAGCCTCGTCGAAGGGTCTGGTAATTCACCCCTCCACTTT. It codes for CASLVEGSGNSPLHF.